These 8 T cell receptor beta chains share one sample of origin, sequenced in a study of CXCR4 blockade with PD-1 therapy in pancreatic cancer. Sequencing used immunoSEQ multiplex PCR; TCRdb keeps in-frame clones, though not all of them. This table holds under 20,000 clones, 72% found once. Sequences were obtained from tumor tissue. These receptors came from a human donor with pancreatic ductal adenocarcinoma.

The V and J genes are TRBV11-3 and TRBJ2-7; TRBD2 agrees at 15 bases. Germline V lookup: CDR1 SGHNT, CDR2 YENEEA. The CDR3 loop spans 15 amino acids. With 6 bases clipped from V and 3 bases from J, the junction kept 3 bases outside the gene matches. The chain's CDR3 is CASSPGLAGGYEQYF. The CDR3 nucleotides are TGTGCCAGCAGTCCGGGACTAGCGGGAGGCTACGAGCAGTACTTC.

The chain couples TRBV12-5 to TRBJ1-4; D remains unclear. Germline loops: CDR1 LGHNT, CDR2 FRNRAP. The CDR3 is made up of 13 amino acids. CDR3 nucleotides: TGTGCCAGGCCGGGCAGTTCAAATGAAAAACTGTTTTTT. Translating gives CARPGSSNEKLFF.

This sequence joins TRBV29-1 and TRBJ1-1; possibly TRBD1 for D (6 bases). CDR3 length equals 14 residues. CDR1 and CDR2 (germline): SQVTM, ANQGSEA. The V gene lost 7 bases and the J gene lost 0 bases, with 15 bases spanning the gap. For the CDR3, the DNA is TGCAGCGGGGCACAGGGCGGGATGAACACTGAAGCTTTCTTT. As protein: CSGAQGGMNTEAFF.

The chain employs TRBV28 and TRBJ2-7; D is perhaps TRBD2 (6 bases). This CDR3 is 13 amino acids long. In germline, CDR1 is MDHEN, CDR2 SYDVKM. Trimming stripped 9 bases from V and 1 base from J, with 13 bases between. CDR3 nucleotides: TGTGCCAGTCGGGAGTCGGTTTCCTACGAGCAGTACTTC. This gives the protein CASRESVSYEQYF.

This clone was observed a single time. V is TRBV29-1 and J is TRBJ2-3; TRBD2 agrees at 7 bases. After removal of 4 bases from V and 6 bases from J, the junction contained 4 bases not matched to a gene. The germline V gene encodes CDR1 SQVTM and CDR2 ANQGSEA. This CDR3 is 12 amino acids long. In DNA, the CDR3 is TGCAGCGTTGGTGACGGGAGGGATACGCAGTATTTT. Amino acids: CSVGDGRDTQYF.

V is TRBV15 and J is TRBJ2-7; 11 bases are a match to TRBD2. Germline CDR1 is LNHNV and CDR2 is YYDKDF (reference sequence). V lost 3 bases, J lost 6 bases, and 7 bases stayed unmatched. The CDR3 is 15 amino acids. The CDR3 nucleotides read TGTGCCACCAGCAGTCTACTAGCGGGAGTCGGCGAGCAGTACTTC. This translates into CATSSLLAGVGEQYF.

This clone was seen a handful of times. The V call is TRBV19, the J call TRBJ1-5; D might be TRBD1 (5 bases). The CDR3 length is 14 residues. The V end lost 3 bases, the J end lost 6 bases, and 12 bases lay between the germline ends. The germline gives CDR1 LNHDA, CDR2 SQIVND (reference sequence). The CDR3 bases are TGTGCCAGTAGTATTTCAGGGCCTGGTCAGCCCCAGCATTTT. Amino acid sequence: CASSISGPGQPQHF.

The rearrangement uses TRBV9 and TRBJ2-7; TRBD2 aligns across 9 bases. V dropped 7 bases and J dropped 5; count of bases not matched to a gene: 7. CDR3 length: 13 amino acids. The germline gives CDR1 SGDLS, CDR2 YYNGEE. The CDR3 bases are TGTGCCAGCTTAGCGGGAGAAGTGGACGAGCAGTACTTC. Translated: CASLAGEVDEQYF. Full variable domain (missing parts from reference TRBV9 and TRBJ2-7): DSGVTQTPKHLITATGQRVTLRCSPRSGDLSVYWYQQSLDQGLQFLIQYYNGEERAKGNILERFSAQQFPDLHSELNLSSLELGDSALYFCASLAGEVDEQYFGPGTRLTVT.